The clone carrying this T cell receptor beta chain has just a few counts. Its matching antigen is unknown. The data are from a study of blood T cells in healthy people across ages. Study observations and caveats: Diversity estimates from one million T cells were considered underestimates. A strong correlation was seen between TCR beta diversity and naive T cell percentage. The study could not conclusively compare naive and antigen-experienced cells, given its unsorted PBMCs.

The V gene's germline CDR1 is SGHTA and CDR2 FQGNSA. Trimming left V 4 bases short and J 0 bases short, with 13 bases between. The CDR3 totals 15 residues. With a J-beta primer mix and a sample-barcoded 5' primer, a second PCR ran 7 to 11 cycles. Each CDR3 protein gets one entry after TCRdb re-called the 5' RACE reads with MiXCR. Of approximately 580,000 distinct CDR3 sequences in the sample, about 24% are singletons; the top ten hold 8.7%. Each sample yielded at least 5 micrograms of PBMC total RNA. These records were also assigned to another study, of T cells of mothers and their children.

The TCR comes from a boy aged 10-17 years in good health. The chain is built from TRBV7-2 and TRBJ2-7; TRBD2 is a possible D gene (5 bases). The specimen sequenced was blood. CDR3: CASSSEGGASYEQYF. The CDR3 DNA is TGTGCCAGCAGCTCAGAAGGAGGTGCCTCCTACGAGCAGTACTTC.